The sequence of this T cell receptor beta chain was determined in a study of blood T cell repertoires in COVID-19. Across the study: The cDNA or gDNA used as material had been derived from T cells, B-cell-depleted T cells, or PBMCs.

Per the original data handling: Reference gene primers were amplified, and this amplification served to estimate nucleated cell counts. The repertoire was sequenced with immunoSEQ multiplex PCR; TCRdb's copy has only in-frame clones and lacks some. That table gives V, J and clone size, and the DNA gave D and trimming. The table includes tens of thousands of clones, around 86% detected once. This clone has more than one count but fewer than ten. CDR1 and CDR2 from the germline V gene are SGHDN and FVKESK. The CDR3 length is 15 residues. V was cut by 4 bases and J by 3 bases, with 15 bases left in between.

The chain carries TRBV14 and TRBJ1-1, with D possibly being TRBD1 (5 bases). The TCR was taken from a woman in her fifties or sixties with acute or convalescent COVID-19. Sequencing was carried out using peripheral blood. CDR3 DNA: TGTGCCAGCAGCCCATACAAGGGGTGGGACACTGAAGCTTTCTTT. Protein: CASSPYKGWDTEAFF.